These T cell receptor beta chains were read from a single sample in a study of blood T cell repertoires in acute mononucleosis. Sequencing used immunoSEQ multiplex PCR; TCRdb keeps in-frame clones, though not all of them. This table has 1,200 to 1,500 clones, around a quarter appearing once. The source was EBV GLC epitope tetramer+ CD8+ T cells sorted from PBMCs, collected during acute infectious mononucleosis. Every receptor here comes from a woman between 18 and 30 years old with infectious mononucleosis caused by EBV. CDR3s include the opening cysteine and the closing phenylalanine or tryptophan. Not every row has a clone size; where given, it reads once, few, many or a size class.

cdr3_aa: CSVGGEANSEAFF
v_call: TRBV29-1
clone_size: .

cdr3_aa: CASSLGPYYEQYF
v_call: TRBV27
clone_size: few

cdr3_aa: CVGGQANTEAFF
v_call: TRBV29-1
clone_size: few

cdr3_aa: CASSQSPGVIQYF
v_call: TRBV14
clone_size: .

cdr3_aa: CSVVTGGTNENLFF
v_call: TRBV29-1
clone_size: few

cdr3_aa: CASSPMNTEAFF
v_call: TRBV4-2
clone_size: .

cdr3_aa: CASSDGSVLNTVAFF
v_call: TRBV19
clone_size: .

cdr3_aa: CASTDGTILPNEQFF
v_call: TRBV7-2
clone_size: many

cdr3_aa: CASSVAMALYTDTQYF
v_call: TRBV9
clone_size: many

cdr3_aa: CSVGSGGNNEKLFF
v_call: TRBV29-1
clone_size: .

cdr3_aa: CASSPTSGSVYEQFF
v_call: TRBV14
clone_size: medium-sized

cdr3_aa: CATSKARGPYYEQYF
v_call: TRBV15
clone_size: few

cdr3_aa: CASSAGQVQPGELFF
v_call: TRBV7-2
clone_size: many

cdr3_aa: CASIQSGFVYEQYF
v_call: TRBV9
clone_size: many

cdr3_aa: CASNLGQILPCEQYF
v_call: TRBV7-2
clone_size: .

cdr3_aa: CASSPSTGGNEQFF
v_call: TRBV27
clone_size: .

cdr3_aa: CASIQSGFVYEQYF
v_call: TRBV27
clone_size: few

cdr3_aa: CASSPTSGSIYEQYF
v_call: TRBV27
clone_size: many

cdr3_aa: CSVESDEQYF
v_call: TRBV29-1
clone_size: medium-sized

cdr3_aa: CASFSSGTTDTQYF
v_call: TRBV7-2
clone_size: .

cdr3_aa: CSVGTGGTMKNCFF
v_call: TRBV29-1
clone_size: few

cdr3_aa: CSVGVHANTEAFF
v_call: TRBV29-1
clone_size: .

cdr3_aa: CACYLGQILPGEQYF
v_call: TRBV7-2
clone_size: .

cdr3_aa: CSVGTGGTKENLFF
v_call: TRBV29-1
clone_size: few

cdr3_aa: CASSELAGVGDTQYF
v_call: TRBV14
clone_size: few

cdr3_aa: CATCRDGRNHVTQYF
v_call: TRBV15
clone_size: .

cdr3_aa: CASSAGQVQPGELFF
v_call: TRBV7-9
clone_size: few

cdr3_aa: CCVGGQANTVAFF
v_call: TRBV29-1
clone_size: .

cdr3_aa: CASSLRSGIARTQYF
v_call: TRBV5-6
clone_size: .

cdr3_aa: CASSKVTGLQQYF
v_call: TRBV21-1
clone_size: .

cdr3_aa: CASIQSGFVYEQYF
v_call: TRBV14
clone_size: many

cdr3_aa: CASWVAGVDEQFF
v_call: TRBV9
clone_size: .

cdr3_aa: CASALTGGYGYTF
v_call: TRBV4-2
clone_size: .

cdr3_aa: CASSPTSGSIYEQYF
v_call: TRBV23-1
clone_size: many

cdr3_aa: CAISVAGGDEQFF
v_call: TRBV9
clone_size: few

cdr3_aa: CASSLRLAGPLYNEQFF
v_call: TRBV7-3
clone_size: .

cdr3_aa: CASLRSGIAPRTQYF
v_call: TRBV5-6
clone_size: .

cdr3_aa: CASSGDRVTEAFF
v_call: TRBV25-1
clone_size: .

cdr3_aa: CASIQSGFVYEQYF
v_call: TRBV7-9
clone_size: .

cdr3_aa: CASSAGQVQPGSCFF
v_call: TRBV2
clone_size: .

cdr3_aa: CACCGARDTQYF
v_call: TRBV25-1
clone_size: few

cdr3_aa: CSCSVAGGDEQFF
v_call: TRBV9
clone_size: .

cdr3_aa: CASSELAGVGDTQYF
v_call: TRBV7-2
clone_size: medium-sized

cdr3_aa: CVGSDGTNEKLFF
v_call: TRBV29-1
clone_size: .

cdr3_aa: CARGQILPGEQYF
v_call: TRBV7-2
clone_size: .

cdr3_aa: CSVEALGAHYEQYF
v_call: TRBV29-1
clone_size: few

cdr3_aa: CSSSQSPVGFQYF
v_call: TRBV14
clone_size: once

cdr3_aa: CASSLGQILPGEQYF
v_call: TRBV5-6
clone_size: once

cdr3_aa: CASSVSGETFFYNEQFF
v_call: TRBV6-1
clone_size: .

cdr3_aa: CASNLGQILPGEQYF
v_call: TRBV23-1
clone_size: .

cdr3_aa: CASSFLPSGVNEQFF
v_call: TRBV6-1
clone_size: .

cdr3_aa: CASIYSGLGADTQYF
v_call: TRBV27
clone_size: .

cdr3_aa: CASSQGGRGTEAFF
v_call: TRBV7-2
clone_size: .

cdr3_aa: CASEAPQGNEQFF
v_call: TRBV7-2
clone_size: large